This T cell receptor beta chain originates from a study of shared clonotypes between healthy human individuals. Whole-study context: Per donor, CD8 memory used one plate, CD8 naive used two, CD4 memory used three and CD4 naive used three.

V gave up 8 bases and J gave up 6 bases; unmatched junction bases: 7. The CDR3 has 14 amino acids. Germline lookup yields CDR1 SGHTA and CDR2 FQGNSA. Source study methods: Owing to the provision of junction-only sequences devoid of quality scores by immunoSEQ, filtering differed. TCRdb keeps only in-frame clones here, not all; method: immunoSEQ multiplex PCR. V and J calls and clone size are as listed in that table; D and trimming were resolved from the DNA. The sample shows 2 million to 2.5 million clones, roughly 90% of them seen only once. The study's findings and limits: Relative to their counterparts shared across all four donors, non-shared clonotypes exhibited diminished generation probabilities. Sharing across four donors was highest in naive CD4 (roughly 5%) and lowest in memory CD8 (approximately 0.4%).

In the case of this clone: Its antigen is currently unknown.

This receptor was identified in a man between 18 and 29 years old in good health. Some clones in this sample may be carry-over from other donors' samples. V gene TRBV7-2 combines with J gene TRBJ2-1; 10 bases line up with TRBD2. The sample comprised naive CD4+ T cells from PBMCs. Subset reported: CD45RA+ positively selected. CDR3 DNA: TGTGCCAGCGTTCTAGCGGGAGTTGGCAATGAGCAGTTCTTC. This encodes CASVLAGVGNEQFF.